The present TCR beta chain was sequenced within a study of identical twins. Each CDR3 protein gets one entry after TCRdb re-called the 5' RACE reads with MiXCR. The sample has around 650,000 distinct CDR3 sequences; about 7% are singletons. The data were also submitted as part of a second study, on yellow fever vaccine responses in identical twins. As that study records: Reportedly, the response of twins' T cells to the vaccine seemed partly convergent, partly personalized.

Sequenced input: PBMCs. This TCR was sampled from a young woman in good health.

CDR3 region: CASSFLARESQETQYF. For the CDR3, the DNA is TGTGCCAGCAGTTTCCTAGCGCGAGAAAGCCAAGAGACCCAGTACTTC. The rearrangement links TRBV12-3 or TRBV12-4 to TRBJ2-5; possible D gene TRBD2, 6 bases. CDR3 size: 16 residues. V was pared by 3 bases and J by 1 base, with 15 bases between.